The rows below give T cell receptor beta chains drawn from one sample of a study of T cell changes during pregnancy in multiple sclerosis. Assay used: immunoSEQ multiplex PCR; TCRdb lists only in-frame clones, some missing. Of 50,000 to 65,000 clones in the sample, more than 75% were seen once. Sample: CD8+ T cells from peripheral blood mononuclear cells, taken before pregnancy. The receptors were sampled from a female donor with multiple sclerosis, enrolled in a pregnancy study. CDR3s leave out the opening cysteine and the closing phenylalanine or tryptophan. Part of the rows lack a size; the others show once, few, many or a class for expanded clones.

>TRBV27|once
ASSLQGTNTEAF
>TRBV4-1|NA
ASSQFPQGSGPEGEQF
>TRBV12-5|NA
ASGSFSTDPRDTQY
>TRBV5-6|NA
ASSFRETQY
>TRBV7-7|once
ASSLANGGAMIEQF
>TRBV13|NA
ASSGTGGLGNEQF
>TRBV6-1|once
ASNMDREQY
>TRBV6-6|once
ASSLPGTSYEQY
>TRBV19|NA
ASSPPARDSHYGYT
>TRBV10-1|NA
ASSDRAGANVLT
>TRBV27|NA
ASSRQDGGGLPYNEQF
>TRBV2|NA
ASNRGGGTEAF
>TRBV6-1|NA
ASSVTVGNQPQH
>TRBV19|NA
ASSIGLNNEQF
>TRBV4-2|NA
ASSQGEGSGANVLT
>TRBV6-5|NA
ASSYRDRGPTEAF
>TRBV19|NA
ASSIDSGYTEAF
>TRBV7-9|NA
ASSLAVESGETQY
>TRBV9|NA
ASSDPGGTGELF
>TRBV29-1|NA
SARGGAGVGTEAF
>TRBV5-6|NA
ASSLGGDTEAF
>TRBV13|NA
ASSSPTGANTGELF
>TRBV4-3|NA
ASSQVRSGEAF
>TRBV10-3|NA
AISGTGSKNIQY
>TRBV9|NA
ASSANWNTIY
>TRBV5-4|NA
ASSLDRGRTEAF
>TRBV6-1|NA
ASSENPGNTGELF
>TRBV27|NA
ASSLRAAVIRDEKLF
>TRBV19|NA
ASRPEDRKVDGYT
>TRBV11-3|NA
ASSLSAGGKTEAF
>TRBV6-6|NA
ASSYSIRGHYGYT
>TRBV21-1|once
ARSEQGAFYEQY
>TRBV27|NA
ASSSISGYNIQY
>TRBV7-2|NA
ASSLVSSSPLH
>TRBV9|NA
ASSDPRETQY
>TRBV7-2|NA
ASSLQGAYEQY
>TRBV5-1|NA
ASSLVGQGAGELF
>TRBV7-9|NA
ASSQDRDTGELF
>TRBV30|NA
AWSVGQFYEQY
>TRBV27|NA
ASSPTVLNTEAF
>TRBV6-6|NA
ASIKGKNYGYT
>TRBV7-3|NA
ASSLNGGRETDTQY
>TRBV5-6|NA
ASSLEREYTDTQY
>TRBV4-2|NA
ASSQDPATWGVLYEQY
>TRBV10-3|NA
AISTTGGYEQY
>TRBV13|NA
ASSPRDSPDTQY
>TRBV4-3|NA
ASSQVFAYLSDTEAF
>TRBV30|NA
AWSLRWTGEY
>TRBV6-4|NA
ASGKGQGADTQY
>TRBV5-8|NA
ASSFRDIVYSNQPQH
>TRBV7-3|NA
ASSLIGSSYNEQF
>TRBV6-5|few
ASRSGVGGGSPLH
>TRBV4-3|NA
ASSQGRVGANVLT
>TRBV9|NA
ASSVITDEQY
>TRBV29-1|NA
SIRGGSSYEQY
>TRBV2|NA
ASSQGLNTEAF
>TRBV5-1|NA
ASSLAGASYEQY